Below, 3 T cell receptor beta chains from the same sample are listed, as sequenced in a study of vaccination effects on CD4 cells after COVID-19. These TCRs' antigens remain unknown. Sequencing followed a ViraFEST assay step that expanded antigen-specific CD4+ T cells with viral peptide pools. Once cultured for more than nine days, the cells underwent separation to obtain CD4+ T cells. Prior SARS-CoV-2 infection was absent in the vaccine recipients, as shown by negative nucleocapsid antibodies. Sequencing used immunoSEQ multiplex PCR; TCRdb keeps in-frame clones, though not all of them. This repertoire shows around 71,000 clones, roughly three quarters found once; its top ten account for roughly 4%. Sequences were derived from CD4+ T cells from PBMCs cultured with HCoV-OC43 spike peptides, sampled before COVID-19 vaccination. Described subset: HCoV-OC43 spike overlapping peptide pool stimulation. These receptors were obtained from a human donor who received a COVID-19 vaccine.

As DNA, the CDR3 is TGTGCCTGGAGTACAAGGGTCTACCCTGGCTACACCTTC. It encodes CAWSTRVYPGYTF. This chain links TRBV30 with TRBJ1-2; D remains ambiguous. The germline V gene has CDR1 GTSNPN and CDR2 SVGIG (reference sequence). CDR3 size: 13 residues. Trimming took 2 bases from V and 7 from J, leaving 14 bases between them.

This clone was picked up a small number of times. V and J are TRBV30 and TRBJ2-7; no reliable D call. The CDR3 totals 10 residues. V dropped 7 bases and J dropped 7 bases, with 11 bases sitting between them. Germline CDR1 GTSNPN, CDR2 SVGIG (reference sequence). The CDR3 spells CAYYPWEQYV. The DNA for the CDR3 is TGTGCCTATTACCCGTGGGAGCAGTACGTC.

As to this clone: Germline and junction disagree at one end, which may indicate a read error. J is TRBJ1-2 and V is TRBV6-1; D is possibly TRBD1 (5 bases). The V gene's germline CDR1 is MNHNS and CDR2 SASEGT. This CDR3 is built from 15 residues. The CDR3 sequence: CANSENGQTGYGYTF. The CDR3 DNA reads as TGTGCCAACAGTGAAAACGGACAAACCGGCTATGGCTACACCTTC.